Presented here are 5 T cell receptor beta chains from one specimen sequenced in a study of post-analysis software for immune sequencing data. Their antigen targets remain unknown. Points from the study as a whole: Higher frequency in patients than in controls was seen for roughly 5 TRBV segments, with TRBV5-6, TRBV5-1 and TRBV20-1 among them.

The TCR beta cDNA libraries contained unique molecular identifiers. TCRdb processed the PCR reads anew with MiXCR; each CDR3 protein has one entry. The sample yields roughly 800,000 distinct CDR3 sequences, approximately 50% seen once. Material: blood. The receptors were gathered from a girl aged 5-17 years with multiple sclerosis.

The J gene is TRBJ2-7, the V gene TRBV29-1, with 12 bases matching TRBD1. J was trimmed by 6 bases and V by 7 bases; bases with no gene match: 10. The CDR3 covers 14 residues. Germline CDR1 SQVTM, CDR2 ANQGSEA. CDR3 sequence reads: CSARPGQGATEQYF. The DNA of the CDR3 is TGCAGCGCGAGACCGGGACAGGGGGCGACCGAGCAGTACTTC.

A few counts support this clonotype. The DNA of the CDR3 is TGCGCCAGCAGCTTGGCCCCGGGACTAGAAGAGACCCAGTACTTC. It translates to CASSLAPGLEETQYF. V and J are TRBV5-1 and TRBJ2-5; 8 bases agree with TRBD2. The CDR3 totals 15 residues. CDR1 and CDR2 from the germline V gene are SGHRS and YFSETQ. The trim removed 0 bases at V and 3 bases at J, leaving 4 bases unmatched.

This sequence joins TRBV27 and TRBJ1-4, with 7 bases identical to TRBD1. The CDR3 length is 15 residues. From germline, CDR1 is MNHEY and CDR2 SMNVEV (reference sequence). Trimming took 5 bases from V and 5 from J; bases not matched to a gene: 8. The CDR3 DNA is TGTGCCAGCAGTCCGCGACAGGGAGCCAATGAAAAACTGTTTTTT. Translation gives CASSPRQGANEKLFF.

This clonotype was detected ten times or more. The chain couples TRBV29-1 to TRBJ2-4; D is possibly TRBD2 (6 bases). V shed 3 bases and J shed 6 bases, with 9 bases lying between them. The CDR3 is made up of 12 amino acids. Germline CDR1 reads SQVTM; CDR2 reads ANQGSEA. Here the CDR3 reads CSVDAGRNIQYF. The DNA for the CDR3 is TGCAGCGTTGATGCCGGGAGAAACATTCAGTACTTC.

The chain uses TRBV7-8 and TRBJ2-3; TRBD2 might be the D (7 bases). Per germline, CDR1 SGHVS and CDR2 FQNEAQ. This CDR3 spans 16 amino acids. Deletions cut 1 base from V and 3 bases from J, with 14 bases between. For the CDR3, the DNA is TGTGCCAGCAGCTTAGGGACAGCGGGGCTAACAGATACGCAGTATTTT. This codes for CASSLGTAGLTDTQYF.